This T cell receptor beta chain was recorded in a study of OX40 agonist ivuxolimab in advanced cancers. Study as a whole: A male proportion of over 70% was recorded, with mean age 60 years and range about 20 to 79. A partial response was reached by three patients: one with hepatocellular carcinoma and two with cutaneous melanoma.

Study-level points and caveats: Some patients who did not respond also had low normalized T-cell clonal expansion. Expanded clones were, on average, more numerous in CD8+ T cells than in CD4+.

Details on this clone: The antigen remains undetermined.

Here immunoSEQ multiplex PCR was the method, and the copy in TCRdb shows in-frame clones only, minus some. The table lists about 21,000 clones, 80% to 90% of them singletons. V lost 10 bases, J lost 0 bases, and 12 bases lay in between. The CDR3 sequence is 14 residues long. The V gene's germline CDR1 is LNHDA and CDR2 SQIVND (reference sequence). Specimen: CD4+ or CD8+ T cells sorted from blood, collected in a trial of the OX40 agonist ivuxolimab. The chain uses TRBV19 and TRBJ1-4; no definite D call. The TCR sequence derives from an adult with an advanced solid tumor such as melanoma, head and neck, liver or kidney cancer. CDR3: CATSYGSTNEKLFF. The CDR3, as DNA: TGTGCCACTTCCTATGGGTCAACTAATGAAAAACTGTTTTTT.